The 20 T cell receptor beta chains listed next were all sequenced from one sample in a study of blood T cells in healthy people across ages. Primed by a sample-barcoded 5' primer and a J-beta primer mix, a second PCR proceeded for roughly 6 to 12 cycles. TCRdb reprocessed the 5' RACE reads via MiXCR and lists one record per CDR3 protein. Of over 1,200,000 distinct CDR3 sequences listed, roughly 64% were seen once; the top ten hold 5.5% to 8%. The source material was blood. The receptors here all came from a man aged 18-30 years in good health.

The gene calls are TRBV28 and TRBJ2-1, with TRBD2 identical over 11 bases. Germline V gene data show CDR1 as MDHEN and CDR2 as SYDVKM. This CDR3 comprises 15 residues. With V trimmed by 8 bases and J by 5 bases, 8 bases remained unmatched. This chain's CDR3 is CASGLAGGPHNEQFF. For the CDR3, the DNA is TGTGCCAGCGGGTTAGCGGGGGGGCCCCACAATGAGCAGTTCTTC.

The chain joins TRBV25-1 to TRBJ2-2, with unresolved D. There are 11 residues in the CDR3. V was shortened by 7 bases and J by 6 bases, with 6 bases between the two germline ends. Germline CDR1 MGHDK, CDR2 SYGVNS. CDR3 sequence: CASTLSGELFF. CDR3 DNA sequence: TGTGCCAGCACCCTGTCCGGGGAGCTGTTTTTT. The complete variable domain, with remaining parts taken from reference TRBV25-1 and TRBJ2-2, reads EADIYQTPRYLVIGTGKKITLECSQTMGHDKMYWYQQDPGMELHLIHYSYGVNSTEKGDLSSESTVSRIRTEHFPLTLESARPSHTSQYLCASTLSGELFFGEGSRLTVL.

This chain uses TRBV28 with TRBJ2-3; the match to TRBD2 covers 7 bases. V was clipped by 3 bases and J by 1 base; unmatched bases: 10. The CDR3 is 17 residues long. CDR1 is MDHEN and CDR2 is SYDVKM in the germline V gene. CDR3 region: CASSLGGTSHRTDTQYF. The CDR3 bases are TGTGCCAGCAGTTTGGGGGGGACCTCTCACCGCACAGATACGCAGTATTTT.

The V and J genes are TRBV7-4 and TRBJ2-1; no clear D gene. This CDR3 spans 16 amino acids. Trimming removed 5 bases at V and 0 bases at J, with 14 bases between. Germline V CDR1 and CDR2: SGHVT, SQSDAQ. The DNA for the CDR3 is TGTGCCAGCAGCCGCCCAACTTGTGACTCCTACAATGAGCAGTTCTTC. It codes for CASSRPTCDSYNEQFF.

The chain employs TRBV2 and TRBJ1-6; the match to TRBD1 covers 9 bases. J lost 9 bases, V lost 4 bases, and 10 bases had no gene match. Germline CDR1 and CDR2: SNHLY and FYNNEI. The CDR3 is 16 residues long. CDR3 coding DNA: TGTGCCAGCAGTGTGGCGTTAGGACAGGGGTCTTCACCCCTCCACTTT. This encodes CASSVALGQGSSPLHF.

The chain carries TRBV5-1 and TRBJ2-1; 7 positions match TRBD2. Germline lookup yields CDR1 SGHRS and CDR2 YFSETQ. The ends lost 1 base at V and 6 bases at J; junction bases unmatched: 22. This CDR3 has 20 amino acids. The CDR3 DNA is TGCGCCAGCAGCTTGTCTGGCACACGAAACCGGGACTATATCGTCAATGAGCAGTTCTTC. Translation: CASSLSGTRNRDYIVNEQFF.

The chain carries TRBV20-1 and TRBJ2-1, with 8 bases matching TRBD2. The CDR3 contains 15 residues. The J segment lost 5 bases and the V segment lost 3 bases, leaving 9 bases of the junction unmatched. Germline CDR1 DFQATT, CDR2 SNEGSKA (reference sequence). The CDR3 region is CSASRGGVRHNEQFF. The DNA of the CDR3 is TGCAGTGCTAGTCGGGGGGGAGTTCGTCACAATGAGCAGTTCTTC.

The rearrangement uses TRBV29-1 and TRBJ2-2; D remains ambiguous. Trimming left V 4 bases short and J 6 bases short, with 9 bases between. This CDR3 is 12 amino acids long. From germline, CDR1 is SQVTM and CDR2 ANQGSEA. CDR3 loop: CSVASRAGELFF. In DNA, the CDR3 is TGCAGCGTTGCCAGCCGAGCCGGGGAGCTGTTTTTT.

The rearrangement uses TRBV20-1 and TRBJ2-3; D possibly matches TRBD1 or TRBD2 (5 bases each). Germline-derived CDR1 and CDR2 are DFQATT and SNEGSKA (reference sequence). V was pared by 6 bases and J by 4 bases, with 11 bases between. This CDR3 spans 12 amino acids. The CDR3 coding sequence is TGCAGTGCCAAATTGGGGGCAGATACGCAGTATTTT. Residues: CSAKLGADTQYF.

The chain carries TRBV3-1 and TRBJ1-2; tentatively, D is TRBD1 (5 bases). Per the germline V gene, CDR1 is LGHDT and CDR2 is YNNKEL (reference sequence). V lost 4 bases and J 6 bases, leaving 15 bases between the germline ends. The CDR3 is 14 residues long. In nucleotides, the CDR3 is TGTGCCAGCAGCCCCCTAGACAGCACAAATGGCTACACCTTC. It codes for CASSPLDSTNGYTF.

This clonotype was seen a handful of times. The CDR3 loop is CASSLTPGGSSYNEQFF. The CDR3, as DNA: TGTGCCAGCAGCCTAACCCCGGGGGGTAGCTCCTACAATGAGCAGTTCTTC. The chain couples TRBV11-2 to TRBJ2-1; 7 bases are a match to TRBD2. This CDR3 region has 17 residues. After removal of 5 bases from V and 0 bases from J, the junction contained 10 bases not matched to a gene. Per germline, CDR1 SGHAT and CDR2 FQNNGV.

The CDR3 sequence: CASSDVTDTQYF. DNA for the CDR3: TGTGCCAGCAGTGATGTTACAGATACGCAGTATTTT. The chain has TRBV6-5 and TRBJ2-3; unclear D gene. The V end lost 5 bases, the J end lost 3 bases, and 6 bases lay between the germline ends. This CDR3 region has 12 residues. The germline CDR1 and CDR2 sequences are MNHEY and SVGAGI.

As concerns this clonotype: The junction departs from the called germline gene at one end, perhaps through a read error. This chain uses TRBV2 with TRBJ2-5, with 7 bases aligning to TRBD2. Germline assignment: CDR1 SNHLY and CDR2 FYNNEI. The CDR3 runs 12 residues. CDR3 region: CVSKSGDETQYF. The CDR3 DNA is TGTGTCAGCAAAAGCGGGGATGAGACCCAGTACTTC.

The chain joins TRBV4-2 to TRBJ1-2; TRBD1 is a possible D gene (6 bases). The germline V gene encodes CDR1 LGHNA and CDR2 YNFKEQ. V was cut by 0 bases and J by 4 bases, with 12 bases left in between. This CDR3 contains 15 residues. CDR3 amino acids: CASSQDQNRVYGYTF. The CDR3 region has the DNA TGTGCCAGCAGCCAAGATCAGAACAGGGTCTATGGCTACACCTTC.

The genes are TRBV20-1 and TRBJ1-5; possible D gene TRBD1, 5 bases. CDR1 and CDR2 from the germline V gene are DFQATT and SNEGSKA (reference sequence). The CDR3 consists of 14 residues. V lost 4 bases to trimming and J lost 3 bases, with 13 bases between them. The CDR3 DNA reads as TGCAGTGCTACCACAGGAGCTATCAATCAGCCCCAGCATTTT. As protein: CSATTGAINQPQHF.

The chain employs TRBV20-1 and TRBJ2-3; 12 bases match TRBD2. Germline CDR1 DFQATT, CDR2 SNEGSKA (reference sequence). The CDR3 sequence is 20 residues long. Trimming cost V 3 bases and J 6 bases; bases outside gene matches: 22. The chain's CDR3 is CSASHIDSVQSSGRGDTQYF. The CDR3 DNA sequence: TGCAGTGCTAGCCACATAGACTCTGTTCAATCTAGCGGGAGGGGTGATACGCAGTATTTT.

This chain joins TRBV6-4 and TRBJ2-1, with D uncertain. CDR1 is MRHNA, CDR2 SNTAGT, per germline. Trimming took off 7 bases at V and 7 bases at J, with 14 bases between the two ends. The CDR3 contains 13 residues. CDR3 residues: CASTSALGNEQFF. In DNA, the CDR3 is TGTGCCAGCACCTCAGCTTTGGGTAATGAGCAGTTCTTC.

This clonotype has a handful of counts. This chain's CDR3 is CSGKLVWDNEQFF. The CDR3, as DNA: TGCAGCGGAAAACTAGTTTGGGACAATGAGCAGTTCTTC. V is TRBV29-1 and J is TRBJ2-1; maybe TRBD2 (5 bases). The CDR3 contains 13 residues. Germline loops: CDR1 SQVTM, CDR2 ANQGSEA. The germline V and J ends were trimmed by 7 bases and 5 bases, with 15 bases remaining between them.

This clonotype was recorded a few times. The chain carries TRBV15 and TRBJ2-1; D gene uncertain. The V end was cut by 8 bases, the J end by 6 bases, with 11 bases between. CDR1 is LNHNV, CDR2 YYDKDF, per germline (reference sequence). This CDR3 is built from 12 residues. This CDR3 reads CATGISRNEQFF. The CDR3 DNA reads as TGTGCCACCGGGATTTCTCGCAATGAGCAGTTCTTC.

The V and J genes are TRBV27 and TRBJ2-3; D gene unclear. V lost 6 bases to trimming and J lost 7 bases, with 17 bases between them. The CDR3 loop spans 14 amino acids. In germline, CDR1 is MNHEY, CDR2 SMNVEV (reference sequence). The CDR3 coding sequence is TGTGCCAGCAGCATTTCCCAAATGGTACATACGCAGTATTTT. The encoded protein is CASSISQMVHTQYF.